This TCR beta chain is drawn from a study of T cells and copy number aberrations in small-cell lung cancer. Some clones are missing from TCRdb's copy, which holds only in-frame ones; the method was immunoSEQ multiplex PCR. The sample lists 1,000 or so clones, approximately 86% occurring once. Overall study findings and caveats: All specimens were formalin-fixed paraffin-embedded tissue, prone to sequencing artifacts. Higher copy number aberration burden correlated negatively with tumor T-cell density, richness and clonality.

No donor received chemotherapy or radiotherapy before surgery, nor immunotherapy before or after it. Points on this clone: Its matching antigen is unknown.

Trimming took 2 bases from V and 5 from J; bases not matched to a gene: 4. The CDR3 is 13 residues long. From germline, CDR1 is SGHNT and CDR2 YYREEE (reference sequence). The specimen sequenced was tumor tissue. The gene calls are TRBV5-4 and TRBJ2-7, with 7 bases matching TRBD1. The receptor comes from a man aged 55 to 69 with small cell lung cancer. CDR3 loop: CASSFQGVNEQYF. The CDR3 region has the DNA TGTGCCAGCAGCTTTCAGGGGGTTAACGAGCAGTACTTC. Drawing the rest from reference TRBV5-4 and TRBJ2-7, the complete variable domain is ETGVTQSPTHLIKTRGQQVTLRCSSQSGHNTVSWYQQALGQGPQFIFQYYREEENGRGNFPPRFSGLQFPNYSSELNVNALELDDSALYLCASSFQGVNEQYFGPGTRLTVT.